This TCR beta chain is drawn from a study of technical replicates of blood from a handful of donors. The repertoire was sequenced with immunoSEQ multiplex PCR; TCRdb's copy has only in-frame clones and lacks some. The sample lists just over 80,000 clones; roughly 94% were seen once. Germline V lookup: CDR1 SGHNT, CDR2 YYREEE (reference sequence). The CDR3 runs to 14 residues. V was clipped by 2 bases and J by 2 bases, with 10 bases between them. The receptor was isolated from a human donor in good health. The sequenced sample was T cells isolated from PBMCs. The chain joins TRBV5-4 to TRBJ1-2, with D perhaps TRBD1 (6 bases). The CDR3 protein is CASSFGTTNYGYTF. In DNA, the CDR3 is TGTGCCAGCAGCTTTGGGACAACCAACTATGGCTACACCTTC.